The rows below give T cell receptor beta chains drawn from one sample of a study of shared clonotypes between healthy human individuals. Clones were read by immunoSEQ multiplex PCR, and TCRdb kept only the in-frame ones, dropping some. The data contain a few million clones, approximately 94% of them seen just once; the ten biggest clones take up around 0.14%. Sequencing was performed on naive CD4+ T cells sorted from blood. Receptor source: a man between 18 and 29 years old in good health. CDR3s include the opening cysteine and the closing phenylalanine or tryptophan. Fields, in order: J gene, D gene, clone size, V gene, CDR3 protein, CDR3 DNA. A D gene is named only where the DNA matches it firmly. Only some rows state a clone size, as once, few, many or a class for expanded clones.

j_call: TRBJ2-3; d_call: .; clone_size: .; v_call: TRBV5-1; cdr3_aa: CASSYATTGGGTDTQYF; cdr3_nt: TGCGCCAGCAGCTACGCAACTACAGGTGGGGGGACAGATACGCAGTATTTT
j_call: TRBJ1-3; d_call: .; clone_size: once; v_call: TRBV5-4; cdr3_aa: CASSLGQGRNTIYF; cdr3_nt: TGTGCCAGCAGCTTGGGTCAGGGGAGAAACACCATATATTTT
j_call: TRBJ2-1; d_call: .; clone_size: .; v_call: TRBV5-4; cdr3_aa: CASSFGRGSSYNEQFF; cdr3_nt: TGTGCCAGCAGCTTCGGGCGGGGTAGCTCCTACAATGAGCAGTTCTTC
j_call: TRBJ2-5; d_call: TRBD2; clone_size: .; v_call: TRBV5-8; cdr3_aa: CASSGREGRIQETQYF; cdr3_nt: TGTGCCAGCAGCGGGCGGGAGGGCCGTATCCAAGAGACCCAGTACTTC
j_call: TRBJ2-1; d_call: .; clone_size: .; v_call: TRBV15; cdr3_aa: CATSRESYNEQFF; cdr3_nt: TGTGCCACCAGCAGAGAGAGCTACAATGAGCAGTTCTTC
j_call: TRBJ2-1; d_call: TRBD1; clone_size: .; v_call: TRBV7-2; cdr3_aa: CASRGFRDSYNEQFF; cdr3_nt: TGTGCCAGCAGGGGGTTCCGGGACAGTTACAATGAGCAGTTCTTC
j_call: TRBJ2-2; d_call: TRBD1; clone_size: .; v_call: TRBV11-2; cdr3_aa: CASSLVPRTGLAAGELFF; cdr3_nt: TGTGCCAGCAGCTTAGTCCCCCGGACAGGGTTGGCGGCCGGGGAGCTGTTTTTT
j_call: TRBJ2-5; d_call: .; clone_size: .; v_call: TRBV7-6; cdr3_aa: CASSPLQETQYF; cdr3_nt: TGTGCCAGCAGCCCTCTACAAGAGACCCAGTACTTC
j_call: TRBJ2-7; d_call: TRBD2; clone_size: .; v_call: TRBV5-4; cdr3_aa: CASSGSGTSGIYEQYF; cdr3_nt: TGTGCCAGCAGCGGATCGGGGACTAGCGGCATCTACGAGCAGTACTTC
j_call: TRBJ2-5; d_call: .; clone_size: .; v_call: TRBV5-1; cdr3_aa: CASSPGRGQETQYF; cdr3_nt: TGCGCCAGCAGCCCTGGAAGAGGACAAGAGACCCAGTACTTC
j_call: TRBJ2-5; d_call: .; clone_size: few; v_call: TRBV7-6; cdr3_aa: CASSLASDATQYF; cdr3_nt: TGTGCCAGCAGCTTAGCGTCGGACGCGACCCAGTACTTC
j_call: TRBJ2-1; d_call: TRBD2; clone_size: .; v_call: TRBV5-1; cdr3_aa: CASSVAGGRNEQFF; cdr3_nt: TGCGCCAGCAGTGTAGCGGGAGGGAGGAATGAGCAGTTCTTC
j_call: TRBJ2-5; d_call: TRBD2; clone_size: .; v_call: TRBV4-1; cdr3_aa: CASSQGLAGRETQYF; cdr3_nt: TGCGCCAGCAGCCAAGGACTAGCGGGGAGGGAGACCCAGTACTTC
j_call: TRBJ2-1; d_call: TRBD2; clone_size: .; v_call: TRBV9; cdr3_aa: CASSAMSGAIPDNEQFF; cdr3_nt: TGTGCCAGCAGCGCAATGAGCGGGGCGATACCGGACAATGAGCAGTTCTTC
j_call: TRBJ1-6; d_call: TRBD1; clone_size: .; v_call: TRBV6-1; cdr3_aa: CASNTGGAHNSPLHF; cdr3_nt: TGTGCCAGCAACACAGGGGGCGCCCATAATTCACCCCTCCACTTT
j_call: TRBJ2-2; d_call: TRBD2; clone_size: .; v_call: TRBV2; cdr3_aa: CASRTSGGNTGELFF; cdr3_nt: TGTGCCAGCAGGACTAGCGGGGGTAACACCGGGGAGCTGTTTTTT